The 27 T cell receptor beta chains reported below all come from one sample, sequenced in a study of blood T cell repertoires in COVID-19. This table comes from immunoSEQ multiplex PCR, and its TCRdb copy is limited to in-frame clones, with some not included. The data show approximately 180,000 clones, approximately 85% seen once. The sample consisted of peripheral blood. Source of these receptors: a woman aged 80 or older with acute or convalescent COVID-19.

The rearrangement links TRBV6-5 to TRBJ1-1; the match to TRBD1 covers 9 bases. Trimming at V came to 6 bases and at J to 5 bases, leaving 7 bases not matched to a gene. Germline V lookup: CDR1 MNHEY, CDR2 SVGAGI. This CDR3 is built from 14 residues. CDR3 sequence: CASSLDRGRTEAFF. CDR3 DNA: TGTGCCAGCAGCTTGGACAGGGGAAGGACTGAAGCTTTCTTT.

This clone was counted ten times or more. The chain employs TRBV7-9 and TRBJ1-3; 8 positions agree with TRBD1. This CDR3 is built from 15 residues. CDR1 SEHNR and CDR2 FQNEAQ come from the germline V gene (reference sequence). Losses at the gene ends were 6 bases for V and 3 bases for J; bases not matched to a gene: 7. The chain's CDR3 is CASSYGQGLGNTIYF. As DNA, the CDR3 is TGTGCCAGCAGTTACGGACAGGGCCTTGGAAACACCATATATTTT.

The gene calls are TRBV6-5 and TRBJ2-5, with D possibly being TRBD2 (6 bases). CDR1 and CDR2 from the germline V gene are MNHEY and SVGAGI. Trimming removed 8 bases at V and 1 base at J, with 14 bases between. This CDR3 is 14 amino acids long. The CDR3 is CASGFGGFQETQYF. The DNA of the CDR3 is TGTGCCAGCGGCTTTGGGGGGTTCCAAGAGACCCAGTACTTC.

The chain joins TRBV7-9 to TRBJ2-3; D unclear. This CDR3 is 13 amino acids long. The germline CDR1 and CDR2 sequences are SEHNR and FQNEAQ (reference sequence). Trimming shortened V by 5 bases and J by 0 bases, and 6 bases separated the two germline ends. CDR3 protein: CASSPLSTDTQYF. CDR3 DNA sequence: TGTGCCAGCAGCCCCCTTAGCACAGATACGCAGTATTTT.

The V and J genes are TRBV11-2 and TRBJ2-1; TRBD1 matches at 10 bases. V lost 7 bases to trimming and J lost 2 bases; unmatched junction nucleotides: 5. The CDR3 spans 15 residues. Germline values: CDR1 SGHAT, CDR2 FQNNGV. The CDR3 DNA sequence: TGTGCCAGCACCGCCGGGACAGGGGCCTACAATGAGCAGTTCTTC. Its translation: CASTAGTGAYNEQFF.

The CDR3 DNA is TGTGCCAGTAGTCTAGGGCGGGGGAAGGCTTTCTTT. As protein: CASSLGRGKAFF. The chain couples TRBV19 to TRBJ1-1, with a weak D call TRBD1 (5 bases). The CDR3 runs to 12 residues. V lost 5 bases and J lost 11, with 15 bases in between. Per germline, CDR1 LNHDA and CDR2 SQIVND (reference sequence). The variable domain in full, with the rest retrieved from reference TRBV19 and TRBJ1-1, is DGGITQSPKYLFRKEGQNVTLSCEQNLNHDAMYWYRQDPGQGLRLIYYSQIVNDFQKGDIAEGYSVSREKKESFPLTVTSAQKNPTAFYLCASSLGRGKAFFGQGTRLTVV.

The chain links TRBV7-2 to TRBJ2-3; TRBD2 agrees at 11 bases. This CDR3 is 15 amino acids long. J gave up 6 bases and V 5 bases, and 7 bases lay outside the gene matches. Per germline, CDR1 SGHTA and CDR2 FQGNSA. The CDR3: CASSLSGGVRDTQYF. In DNA, the CDR3 is TGTGCCAGCAGCCTTAGCGGGGGGGTACGTGATACGCAGTATTTT.

This rearrangement joins TRBV7-2 to TRBJ1-6; a weak D match, TRBD1 (6 bases). V was pared by 4 bases and J by 10 bases, with 20 bases between. The CDR3 is made up of 16 amino acids. Germline CDR1 is SGHTA and CDR2 is FQGNSA. CDR3 nucleotide sequence: TGTGCCAGCAGCTCCTCCCCCTCGGGGGGCAACTCACCCCTCCACTTT. Its protein product is CASSSSPSGGNSPLHF.

V usage is TRBV7-9 and J usage is TRBJ1-6; no reliable D call. V was clipped by 5 bases and J by 9 bases, with 11 bases between them. Germline lookup yields CDR1 SEHNR and CDR2 FQNEAQ (reference sequence). The CDR3 runs to 13 residues. The CDR3 is CASSLGLSSPLHF. The CDR3 region has the DNA TGTGCCAGCAGCCTAGGGCTTTCTTCACCCCTCCACTTT.

V gene TRBV30 combines with J gene TRBJ1-3; no reliable D call. V lost 2 bases and J lost 0, with 14 bases in between. The CDR3 length is 16 residues. In germline, CDR1 is GTSNPN, CDR2 SVGIG (reference sequence). The CDR3 nucleotides are TGTGCCTGGAGTAGGAGAACTCAGAGCTCTGGAAACACCATATATTTT. Residues: CAWSRRTQSSGNTIYF. The variable domain in full, with the rest retrieved from reference TRBV30 and TRBJ1-3, is SQTIHQWPATLVQPVGSPLSLECTVEGTSNPNLYWYRQAAGRGLQLLFYSVGIGQISSEVPQNLSASRPQDRQFILSSKKLLLSDSGFYLCAWSRRTQSSGNTIYFGEGSWLTVV.

This clone was detected a few times. V usage is TRBV19 and J usage is TRBJ1-2; no clear D. Germline values: CDR1 LNHDA, CDR2 SQIVND (reference sequence). There are 14 residues in the CDR3. The V and J ends lost 2 bases and 0 bases respectively, with 7 bases between them. The CDR3 region has the DNA TGTGCCAGTAGTATATGGGCTACTAACTATGGCTACACCTTC. Amino acid sequence: CASSIWATNYGYTF.

The chain combines TRBV2 with TRBJ2-3; 11 bases match TRBD2. The V gene end was trimmed by 4 bases and the J gene end by 1 base; junction bases not matched to a gene: 4. In germline, CDR1 is SNHLY, CDR2 FYNNEI. This CDR3 comprises 16 residues. The CDR3 region is CASSAKGLAGTDTQYF. CDR3 nucleotide sequence: TGTGCCAGCAGTGCTAAGGGACTAGCGGGCACAGATACGCAGTATTTT.

The chain joins TRBV6-5 to TRBJ2-7; a weak D match, TRBD2 (5 bases). CDR3 length equals 15 residues. The V end lost 4 bases, the J end lost 6 bases, and 19 bases lay between the germline ends. CDR1 and CDR2 from the germline V gene are MNHEY and SVGAGI. The CDR3: CASSLTGSMQAEQYF. The CDR3 DNA follows: TGTGCCAGCAGTTTAACGGGAAGCATGCAGGCCGAGCAGTACTTC.

This clone was recorded only once. The chain carries TRBV2 and TRBJ1-4, with TRBD1 matching over 8 bases. This CDR3 is 16 amino acids long. Looked up from germline, CDR1 is SNHLY and CDR2 is FYNNEI. The trim removed 2 bases at V and 8 bases at J, leaving 10 bases unmatched. The CDR3 bases are TGTGCCAGCAGTGAACAGGGGGCTGGCGTCTACGAAAAACTGTTTTTT. This sequence encodes CASSEQGAGVYEKLFF.

The chain couples TRBV18 to TRBJ2-3; 8 bases map to TRBD2. The CDR3 is made up of 16 amino acids. The germline V gene encodes CDR1 KGHSH and CDR2 LQKENI. Trimming removed 1 base from V and 0 bases from J; junction bases left unmatched: 3. The DNA for the CDR3 is TGTGCCAGCTCACCACAACTAGCGGTTAGCACAGATACGCAGTATTTT. Its protein product is CASSPQLAVSTDTQYF.

This sequence joins TRBV10-2 and TRBJ1-2, with D perhaps matching TRBD1 (5 bases). CDR1 and CDR2 from the germline V gene are WSHSY and SAAADI. Deletions cut 4 bases from V and 8 bases from J, with 17 bases between. This CDR3 is built from 14 residues. The CDR3 loop is CASSAVAGKSGYTF. In DNA form, the CDR3 reads TGCGCCAGCAGTGCCGTGGCAGGGAAAAGCGGCTACACCTTC.

This chain links TRBV3-1 (or the pseudogene TRBV3-2) with TRBJ1-6; D ambiguous. V was clipped by 0 bases and J by 9 bases, with 9 bases between them. Germline V gives CDR1 LGHDT, CDR2 YNNKEL (reference sequence). This CDR3 is 14 amino acids long. The CDR3, as DNA: TGTGCCAGCAGCCAAGATCTGACACCTTCACCCCTCCACTTT. Translation: CASSQDLTPSPLHF.

This clone has a single count. V is TRBV5-4 and J is TRBJ1-4; D is possibly TRBD1 (5 bases). The germline V gene encodes CDR1 SGHNT and CDR2 YYREEE (reference sequence). V shed 6 bases and J shed 0 bases, with 9 bases lying between them. The CDR3 consists of 14 residues. The CDR3 coding sequence is TGTGCCAGCACGCGGGGGGCAACTAATGAAAAACTGTTTTTT. Amino acid sequence: CASTRGATNEKLFF.

V gene TRBV2 combines with J gene TRBJ1-1; maybe TRBD1 (6 bases). V shed 4 bases and J shed 2 bases, with 8 bases lying between them. CDR1 and CDR2 (germline): SNHLY, FYNNEI. This CDR3 contains 13 residues. CDR3 sequence (DNA): TGTGCCAGCAGTGGACAGGCTAACACTGAAGCTTTCTTT. It yields the protein CASSGQANTEAFF.

The V call is TRBV3-1 (or the pseudogene TRBV3-2), the J call TRBJ2-3; D not certain. CDR1 and CDR2 (germline): LGHDT, YNNKEL (reference sequence). This CDR3 has 13 residues. V lost 4 bases, J lost 2 bases, and 7 bases lay in between. CDR3 residues: CASSPTTTDTQYF. CDR3 sequence (DNA): TGTGCCAGCAGCCCTACTACCACAGATACGCAGTATTTT.

J is TRBJ1-5 and V is TRBV6-5, with 8 nucleotides matching TRBD1. CDR1 is MNHEY, CDR2 SVGAGI, per germline. This CDR3 is 16 amino acids long. After removal of 2 bases from V and 6 bases from J, the junction contained 9 bases not matched to a gene. CDR3 nucleotides: TGTGCCAGCAGTTACCCAATAGACAGGGGCGGTCAGCCCCAGCATTTT. Its protein is CASSYPIDRGGQPQHF.

The genes are TRBV5-1 and TRBJ2-2; 11 bases fit TRBD2. After removal of 4 bases from V and 4 bases from J, the junction contained 9 bases not matched to a gene. CDR1 and CDR2 (germline): SGHRS, YFSETQ. The CDR3 covers 17 residues. This chain's CDR3 is CASSPLLAGAGTGELFF. CDR3 nucleotides: TGCGCCAGCAGCCCATTACTAGCGGGGGCTGGCACCGGGGAGCTGTTTTTT.

The chain carries TRBV5-1 and TRBJ1-6, with TRBD1 matching over 12 bases. Trimming at V came to 4 bases and at J to 6 bases, leaving 2 bases not matched to a gene. The CDR3 length is 15 residues. The germline V gene has CDR1 SGHRS and CDR2 YFSETQ. CDR3 protein: CASSKGQGANSPLHF. Written as DNA, the CDR3 is TGCGCCAGCAGCAAGGGACAGGGGGCTAATTCACCCCTCCACTTT.

This chain joins TRBV7-3 and TRBJ2-3, with D tentatively TRBD2 (5 bases). Germline assignment: CDR1 SGHTA and CDR2 FQGTGA. V dropped 2 bases and J dropped 1 base, with 10 bases sitting between them. CDR3 length: 15 amino acids. The CDR3 reads CASSLSDGGTDTQYF. CDR3 nucleotide sequence: TGTGCCAGCAGCTTATCGGACGGGGGCACAGATACGCAGTATTTT.

The chain joins TRBV9 to TRBJ1-2; TRBD1 might be the D (6 bases). From germline, CDR1 is SGDLS and CDR2 YYNGEE. Trimming pared 4 bases from V and 8 bases from J, leaving 18 bases between. The CDR3 extends over 14 amino acids. For the CDR3, the DNA is TGTGCCAGCAGCTCGGGACACACCCTGGGAGGCTACACCTTC. Protein sequence: CASSSGHTLGGYTF.

The chain joins TRBV18 to TRBJ2-7; D is possibly TRBD2 (5 bases). Trimming took 4 bases from V and 1 from J, leaving 17 bases between them. Germline CDR1 is KGHSH and CDR2 is LQKENI. The CDR3 totals 16 residues. The CDR3 DNA reads TGTGCCAGCTCACGAGGCGAGGGTGTGAGGTCCTACGAGCAGTACTTC. Its protein product is CASSRGEGVRSYEQYF.

This chain connects TRBV2 to TRBJ1-3; possibly TRBD1 for D (5 bases). CDR3 length equals 13 residues. Germline-derived CDR1 and CDR2 are SNHLY and FYNNEI. V was clipped by 8 bases and J by 1 base, with 9 bases between them. The CDR3 sequence: CASQAGSGNTIYF. Written as DNA, the CDR3 is TGTGCCAGCCAAGCAGGGTCTGGAAACACCATATATTTT. Looking up the rest from reference TRBV2 and TRBJ1-3 gives the full variable domain: EPEVTQTPSHQVTQMGQEVILRCVPISNHLYFYWYRQILGQKVEFLVSFYNNEISEKSEIFDDQFSVERPDGSNFTLKIRSTKLEDSAMYFCASQAGSGNTIYFGEGSWLTVV.